The entry below describes one T cell receptor beta chain. The record originates from a study of blood T cell repertoires in COVID-19. In the study overall: COVID-19 samples from acute and convalescent phases originated in the United States, Italy and Spain. PBMCs, B-cell-depleted T cells, or T cells were the source of the cDNA or gDNA that made up the material.

CDR3 length: 12 residues. V was cut by 6 bases and J by 1 base, with 9 bases left in between. Germline CDR1 and CDR2: SQVTM and ANQGSEA. Original analysis: Quantification of nucleated cells was approximated via reference gene primer amplification. Measured with immunoSEQ multiplex PCR; TCRdb has only the in-frame clones, and not every one. That table supplies the V and J calls and clone size; D and trimming were determined from the DNA. The sample holds around 130,000 clones; about 89% are singletons and the top ten take about 17%. The chain couples TRBV29-1 to TRBJ1-1, with a weak D call TRBD1 (5 bases). The receptor was derived from a man over 45 with active or convalescent COVID-19. What was sequenced was peripheral blood. This CDR3 reads CSVSQGNTEAFF. The CDR3 DNA reads TGCAGCGTCTCCCAGGGGAACACTGAAGCTTTCTTT.